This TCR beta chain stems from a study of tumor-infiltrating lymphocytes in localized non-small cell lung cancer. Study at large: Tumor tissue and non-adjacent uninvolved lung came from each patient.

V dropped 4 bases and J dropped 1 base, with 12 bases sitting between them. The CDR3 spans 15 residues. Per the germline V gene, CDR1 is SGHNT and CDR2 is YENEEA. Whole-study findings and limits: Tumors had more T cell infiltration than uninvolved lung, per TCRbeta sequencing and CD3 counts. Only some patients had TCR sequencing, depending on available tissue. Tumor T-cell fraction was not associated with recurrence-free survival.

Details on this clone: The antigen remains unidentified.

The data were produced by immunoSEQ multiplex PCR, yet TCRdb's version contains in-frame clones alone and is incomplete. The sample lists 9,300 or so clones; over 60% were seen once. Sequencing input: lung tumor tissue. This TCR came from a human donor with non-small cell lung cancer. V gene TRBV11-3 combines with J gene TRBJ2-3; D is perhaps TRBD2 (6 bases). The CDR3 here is CASSSPGLRTDTQYF. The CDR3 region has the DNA TGTGCCAGCAGCTCGCCGGGACTTCGCACAGATACGCAGTATTTT.